Each of the 10 T cell receptor beta chains below was sequenced from the same sample in a study of T cell repertoires in cytomegalovirus infection. TCRdb independently ran MiXCR on the reads; one entry per CDR3 protein. The table records under 250,000 distinct CDR3 sequences, 6.5% of them present only once. The source material was PBMCs. Receptor source: a human donor in good health (CMV status not recorded). Some clones in this sample may be carry-over from other donors' samples.

This clonotype was seen at least ten times. The genes are TRBV12-3 or TRBV12-4 and TRBJ1-1; 9 bases are shared with TRBD1. V gave up 6 bases and J gave up 0 bases; unmatched junction bases: 14. The CDR3 length is 18 residues. The DNA for the CDR3 is TGTGCCAGCAGCCCGAGGGCCACAGGGGGCCTTTTGAACACTGAAGCTTTCTTT. This translates into CASSPRATGGLLNTEAFF.

This clonotype showed up many times. The V call is TRBV20-1, the J call TRBJ1-6; 8 nucleotides agree with TRBD1. Trimming at V came to 6 bases and at J to 7 bases, leaving 5 bases not matched to a gene. Germline CDR1 and CDR2: DFQATT and SNEGSKA (reference sequence). The CDR3 is 13 residues long. CDR3 in DNA: TGCAGTGCCCCGGGACAGGCGAATTCACCCCTCCACTTT. It codes for CSAPGQANSPLHF.

This clonotype was recorded a few times. The J gene is TRBJ2-2, the V gene TRBV18, with 9 nucleotides matching TRBD1. V shed 0 bases, J shed 3 bases, and the junction held 5 bases outside the gene matches. This CDR3 comprises 17 residues. Germline V gene lookup returns CDR1 KGHSH and CDR2 LQKENI. DNA of the CDR3: TGTGCCAGCTCACCACCAGGGACAGGGCAGGACACCGGGGAGCTGTTTTTT. Its translation: CASSPPGTGQDTGELFF.

This clonotype was recorded at least ten times. This chain joins TRBV6-1 and TRBJ2-1, with D perhaps matching TRBD2 (6 bases). Germline CDR1 MNHNS, CDR2 SASEGT. The CDR3 covers 14 residues. Trimming cost V 0 bases and J 9 bases, with 12 bases left between them. CDR3 residues: CASSEAWWGGEQFF. In DNA, the CDR3 is TGTGCCAGCAGTGAAGCTTGGTGGGGAGGTGAGCAGTTCTTC.

This clonotype has a count of ten or more. The J gene is TRBJ1-5, the V gene TRBV7-2; TRBD1 aligns across 8 bases. This CDR3 region has 15 residues. Per the germline V gene, CDR1 is SGHTA and CDR2 is FQGNSA. The V gene end was trimmed by 6 bases and the J gene end by 0 bases; junction bases not matched to a gene: 4. The DNA of the CDR3 is TGTGCCAGCAGACCACAGGGGGGTAGCAATCAGCCCCAGCATTTT. Translating it yields CASRPQGGSNQPQHF.

This clonotype was picked up many times. The chain combines TRBV7-6 with TRBJ2-7; a weak D match, TRBD1 (5 bases). V lost 5 bases to trimming and J lost 4 bases, with 15 bases between them. This CDR3 has 14 residues. Looked up from germline, CDR1 is SGHVS and CDR2 is FNYEAQ. CDR3 sequence: CASSPGHTEYEQYF. CDR3 sequence (DNA): TGTGCCAGCAGCCCCGGACACACGGAGTACGAGCAGTACTTC.

This clonotype was counted at least ten times. The chain combines TRBV6-1 with TRBJ2-5; 8 bases align to TRBD2. CDR1 MNHNS and CDR2 SASEGT come from the germline V gene. The V and J ends lost 6 bases and 1 base, in that order; junction bases with no gene match: 7. This CDR3 has 15 amino acids. The CDR3 sequence: CASSHRSGGQETQYF. The CDR3 nucleotides are TGTGCCAGCAGCCACCGCAGCGGGGGCCAAGAGACCCAGTACTTC.

This clonotype has a count of ten or more. The gene calls are TRBV18 and TRBJ2-2; 7 bases line up with TRBD1. This CDR3 contains 15 residues. The trim removed 3 bases at V and 3 bases at J, leaving 4 bases unmatched. From germline, CDR1 is KGHSH and CDR2 LQKENI. CDR3 residues: CASSPRQGHTGELFF. CDR3 sequence (DNA): TGTGCCAGCTCACCTCGACAGGGTCACACCGGGGAGCTGTTTTTT.

The rearrangement links TRBV18 to TRBJ2-1; a weak D match, TRBD1 (6 bases). Between the trimmed V and J ends, which lost 2 bases and 4 bases, there was a span of 9 bases. The germline CDR1 and CDR2 sequences are KGHSH and LQKENI. The CDR3 sequence is 14 residues long. The CDR3 is CASSPSTGYNEQFF. The CDR3 DNA reads TGTGCCAGCTCACCATCGACAGGATACAATGAGCAGTTCTTC.

This clonotype showed up many times. J is TRBJ2-4 and V is TRBV7-2; TRBD2 might be the D (7 bases). CDR3 size: 15 residues. V was pared by 3 bases and J by 7 bases, with 16 bases between. Germline loops: CDR1 SGHTA, CDR2 FQGNSA. For the CDR3, the DNA is TGTGCCAGCAGCTTCGGCGCGGGGGCGGGTAACATTCAGTACTTC. This encodes CASSFGAGAGNIQYF.